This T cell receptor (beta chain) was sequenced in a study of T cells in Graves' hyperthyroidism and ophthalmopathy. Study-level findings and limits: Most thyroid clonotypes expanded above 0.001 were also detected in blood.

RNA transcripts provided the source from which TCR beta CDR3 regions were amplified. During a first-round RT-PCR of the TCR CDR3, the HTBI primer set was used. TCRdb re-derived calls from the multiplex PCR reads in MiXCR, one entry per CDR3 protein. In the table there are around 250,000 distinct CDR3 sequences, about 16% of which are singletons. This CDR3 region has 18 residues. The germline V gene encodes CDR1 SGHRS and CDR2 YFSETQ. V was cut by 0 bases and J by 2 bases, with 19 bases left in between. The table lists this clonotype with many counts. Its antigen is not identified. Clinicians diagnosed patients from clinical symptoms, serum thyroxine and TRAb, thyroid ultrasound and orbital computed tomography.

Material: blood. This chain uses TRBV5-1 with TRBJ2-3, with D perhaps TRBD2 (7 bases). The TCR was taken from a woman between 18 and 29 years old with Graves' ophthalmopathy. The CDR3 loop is CASSLEERGGEYTDTQYF. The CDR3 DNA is TGCGCCAGCAGCTTGGAAGAAAGGGGGGGGGAGTACACAGATACGCAGTATTTT.